Listed below are T cell receptor beta chains from one sample, sequenced in a study of identical twins. TCRdb ran MiXCR on the 5' RACE reads and lists one entry per CDR3 protein. The data contain roughly 700,000 distinct CDR3 sequences, 8.6% of them singletons. This sample was also put to use in a study of yellow fever vaccine responses in identical twins.

Material for sequencing was PBMCs. The origin of the receptors is a woman aged 18-35 years in good health. The CDR3 runs from the conserved cysteine through the conserved F or W. A D gene is named only where the DNA matches it firmly. Some rows have no size entry. The others give once, few or many, or a class for an expanded clone.

j_call d_call v_call clone_size cdr3_aa cdr3_nt
TRBJ2-7 . TRBV6-5 few CASSSLEDGNSYEQYF TGTGCCAGCAGTTCCCTGGAGGACGGAAACTCCTACGAGCAGTACTTC
TRBJ2-3 . TRBV11-2 many CASSIGLYALYF TGTGCCAGCAGCATCGGGCTTTATGCGCTGTATTTT
TRBJ2-2 TRBD2 TRBV27 few CASQLRASGSKGGELFF TGTGCCAGTCAACTACGGGCTAGCGGGAGTAAGGGCGGGGAGCTGTTTTTT
TRBJ2-3 TRBD2 TRBV7-9 . CASSPTLAGGSSDTQYF TGTGCCAGCAGCCCTACTCTAGCGGGGGGGTCCTCAGATACGCAGTATTTT
TRBJ2-2 . TRBV6-4 many CASSDKRVSGELFF TGTGCCAGCAGTGATAAACGAGTTAGCGGGGAGCTGTTTTTT
TRBJ2-1 TRBD2 TRBV6-2/TRBV6-3 . CASRGSGSNEQFF TGTGCCAGCAGGGGTAGCGGGAGCAATGAGCAGTTCTTC
TRBJ2-7 TRBD1 TRBV11-2 . CASSLDLGTGAEQYF TGTGCCAGCAGCTTAGATTTGGGGACAGGGGCCGAGCAGTACTTC
TRBJ2-7 . TRBV28 many CASSSTGRAYEQYF TGTGCCAGCAGTAGTACAGGGCGCGCCTACGAGCAGTACTTC
TRBJ1-3 . TRBV7-9 many CASSGERRGHPTIYF TGTGCCAGCAGCGGAGAAAGACGGGGACACCCAACCATATATTTT
TRBJ1-2 . TRBV29-1 . CSTLTRTDPYGYTF TGCAGCACCCTCACCAGGACGGACCCATATGGCTACACCTTC
TRBJ2-2 TRBD1 TRBV27 few CASSGYRGANTGELFF TGTGCCAGCAGTGGGTACAGGGGGGCGAACACCGGGGAGCTGTTTTTT
TRBJ2-2 . TRBV27 . CASSPSLGLVFWELFF TGTGCCAGCAGCCCCTCCTTGGGCCTAGTCTTTTGGGAGCTGTTTTTT
TRBJ2-7 TRBD2 TRBV4-1 many CASSQDGTSGSYEQYF TGCGCCAGCAGCCAAGATGGGACTAGCGGGAGCTACGAGCAGTACTTC
TRBJ2-3 . TRBV12-2 . CASRFPGAGTDTQYF TGTGCAAGTCGCTTTCCCGGGGCAGGCACAGATACGCAGTATTTT
TRBJ2-3 TRBD2 TRBV29-1 . CSVLGLAGGGTDTQYF TGCAGCGTCTTGGGACTAGCGGGAGGTGGCACAGATACGCAGTATTTT
TRBJ2-1 TRBD2 TRBV20-1 many CSARDGTSRTLNEQFF TGCAGTGCTAGAGACGGGACTAGCCGTACCTTAAATGAGCAGTTCTTC
TRBJ2-1 . TRBV12-3/TRBV12-4 few CASSLEQAEQFF TGTGCCAGCAGCCTAGAACAAGCCGAGCAGTTCTTC
TRBJ2-1 . TRBV7-9 many CASSPLLGSYNEQFF TGTGCCAGCAGCCCTCTATTGGGATCCTACAATGAGCAGTTCTTC
TRBJ1-6 . TRBV7-2 . CASSWPTYNSPLHF TGTGCCAGCAGCTGGCCCACTTATAATTCACCCCTCCACTTT
TRBJ1-2 . TRBV2 many CASSGRANLGVNF TGTGCCAGCAGCGGGAGGGCCAATTTGGGAGTAAACTTC
TRBJ2-7 TRBD1 TRBV10-3 few CAISPPPGGGYEQYF TGTGCCATCAGTCCACCCCCAGGGGGTGGTTACGAGCAGTACTTC
TRBJ1-4 . TRBV9 few CASSPRSTTNEKLFF TGTGCCAGCAGCCCTCGGAGTACAACTAATGAAAAACTGTTTTTT
TRBJ2-3 TRBD1 TRBV11-2 many CASSVYGQGDMSWFSDTQYF TGTGCCAGCAGCGTTTATGGACAGGGGGATATGAGTTGGTTCTCAGATACGCAGTATTTT
TRBJ2-3 TRBD1 TRBV27 . CASNSQGAADTQYF TGTGCCAGCAACTCACAGGGGGCCGCAGATACGCAGTATTTT
TRBJ2-3 . TRBV9 . CASSVFRESTDTQYF TGTGCCAGCAGCGTGTTCAGGGAAAGCACAGATACGCAGTATTTT
TRBJ1-5 . TRBV12-3/TRBV12-4 . CASSSPPGGRNSNQPQHF TGTGCCAGCAGTTCCCCCCCTGGTGGCAGGAATAGCAATCAGCCCCAGCATTTT
TRBJ2-1 TRBD2 TRBV10-1 few CASSEGTSGSDEQFF TGCGCCAGCAGTGAGGGGACTAGCGGGAGTGATGAGCAGTTCTTC
TRBJ2-1 . TRBV27 few CASSLSAGFRYNEQFF TGTGCCAGCAGTTTATCAGCGGGTTTTAGATACAATGAGCAGTTCTTC